The 31 T cell receptor beta chains below were found in one sample sequenced in a study of T cell changes during pregnancy in multiple sclerosis. Repertoires were generated with immunoSEQ multiplex PCR, while TCRdb's copy carries only in-frame clones and drops some. The sample consists of 32,000 or so clones, about nine tenths of them appearing once. This material consisted of CD4+ T cells from peripheral blood mononuclear cells, taken in the third trimester of pregnancy. The receptor source for this set is a female donor in good health, enrolled as a control in a pregnancy study.

The chain carries TRBV19 and TRBJ2-3; D is possibly TRBD1 (6 bases). V lost 4 bases to trimming and J lost 6 bases, with 8 bases between them. The CDR3 loop spans 12 amino acids. CDR1 and CDR2 from the germline V gene are LNHDA and SQIVND (reference sequence). The chain's CDR3 is CASSKRGDTQYF. CDR3 coding DNA: TGTGCCAGTAGTAAAAGGGGGGATACGCAGTATTTT.

V is TRBV5-5 and J is TRBJ2-3, with a tentative D call TRBD2 (7 bases). Between the trimmed V and J ends, which lost 4 bases and 0 bases, there was a span of 15 bases. Germline assignment: CDR1 SGHKS and CDR2 YYEKEE (reference sequence). The CDR3 covers 16 residues. The CDR3 is CASSPKGGTSTDTQYF. The CDR3 coding sequence is TGTGCCAGCAGCCCAAAGGGGGGGACTAGCACAGATACGCAGTATTTT.

V usage is TRBV18 and J usage is TRBJ2-7; tentatively, D is TRBD1 (6 bases). The germline V gene encodes CDR1 KGHSH and CDR2 LQKENI. This CDR3 has 15 residues. Trimming pared 3 bases from V and 2 bases from J, leaving 14 bases between. The CDR3 reads CASSPLPGQPYEQYF. CDR3 DNA: TGTGCCAGCTCACCTTTGCCTGGACAGCCCTACGAGCAGTACTTC.

V usage is TRBV7-2 and J usage is TRBJ1-3, with no clear D. V lost 1 base and J lost 0, with 7 bases in between. The V gene's germline CDR1 is SGHTA and CDR2 FQGNSA. This CDR3 has 15 amino acids. CDR3 amino acids: CASSLVQASGNTIYF. In DNA form, the CDR3 reads TGTGCCAGCAGCTTAGTCCAAGCCTCTGGAAACACCATATATTTT.

The rearrangement joins TRBV28 to TRBJ1-6, with D unclear. This CDR3 is built from 14 residues. Germline-derived CDR1 and CDR2 are MDHEN and SYDVKM. The V end lost 3 bases, the J end lost 6 bases, and 9 bases lay between the germline ends. The CDR3, as DNA: TGTGCCAGCAGTTTCGGGGATTCTAATTCACCCCTCCACTTT. Encoded protein: CASSFGDSNSPLHF.

This chain uses TRBV7-2 with TRBJ1-2, with 7 positions matching TRBD1. This CDR3 has 17 residues. J lost 3 bases, V lost 2 bases, and 12 bases had no gene match. Germline V CDR1 and CDR2: SGHTA, FQGNSA. CDR3 sequence (DNA): TGTGCCAGCAGCTTAACACAGGGGTTATCTAGAGACTATGGCTACACCTTC. Its protein is CASSLTQGLSRDYGYTF.

V usage is TRBV11-3 and J usage is TRBJ1-1; the match to TRBD1 covers 11 bases. The CDR3 covers 15 residues. Trimming cost V 0 bases and J 7 bases; bases outside gene matches: 4. CDR1 and CDR2 from the germline V gene are SGHNT and YENEEA. The CDR3: CASSLEGQGVDEAFF. In DNA form, the CDR3 reads TGTGCCAGCAGCTTAGAGGGACAGGGGGTGGATGAAGCTTTCTTT.

The V and J genes are TRBV6-1 and TRBJ2-6; 9 nucleotides line up with TRBD1. From germline, CDR1 is MNHNS and CDR2 SASEGT. Trimming took 6 bases from V and 2 from J; bases not matched to a gene: 2. The CDR3 runs to 15 residues. CDR3 in DNA: TGTGCCAGCAGCTGGACAGGGGCTGGGGCCAACGTCCTGACTTTC. It encodes CASSWTGAGANVLTF.

The chain is built from TRBV6-1 and TRBJ2-3; 9 bases are shared with TRBD1. Germline V gene data show CDR1 as MNHNS and CDR2 as SASEGT. Unmatched junction bases numbered 5, after V lost 6 bases and J lost 1 base. There are 15 residues in the CDR3. The CDR3 here is CASRRTGVGTDTQYF. CDR3 bases: TGTGCCAGCAGACGGACAGGGGTGGGCACAGATACGCAGTATTTT.

V is TRBV6-1 and J is TRBJ1-5, with 9 bases that match TRBD1. The CDR3 runs to 13 residues. The J segment lost 5 bases and the V segment lost 6 bases, leaving 2 bases of the junction unmatched. CDR1 and CDR2 from the germline V gene are MNHNS and SASEGT. The CDR3 region is CASRRQGDQPQHF. The CDR3 region has the DNA TGTGCCAGCAGGCGACAGGGGGATCAGCCCCAGCATTTT.

This sequence joins TRBV4-3 and TRBJ2-5, with 8 bases matching TRBD1. Germline loops: CDR1 LGHNA, CDR2 YSLEER. This CDR3 contains 13 residues. With V trimmed by 4 bases and J by 11 bases, 9 bases remained unmatched. For the CDR3, the DNA is TGCGCCAGCAGCCGGGCCCAGGGGGCGCAACAGTACTTC. This gives the protein CASSRAQGAQQYF.

The CDR3 loop reads CASSPRLAGVREQYF. The DNA of the CDR3 is TGTGCCAGCAGCCCCAGACTAGCGGGAGTTCGGGAGCAGTACTTC. This chain joins TRBV7-9 and TRBJ2-7; 12 bases are a match to TRBD2. CDR1 and CDR2 (germline): SEHNR, FQNEAQ (reference sequence). This CDR3 has 15 amino acids. The J segment lost 7 bases and the V segment lost 5 bases, leaving 9 bases of the junction unmatched.

This clone came up a few times. The V gene is TRBV6-1, the J gene TRBJ1-5; D gene ambiguous. CDR1 and CDR2 from the germline V gene are MNHNS and SASEGT. Trimming cost V 4 bases and J 0 bases, with 16 bases left between them. The CDR3 is 17 amino acids. The CDR3 coding sequence is TGTGCCAGCAGTGGAGGGTGGGGTACTTTTAGCAATCAGCCCCAGCATTTT. Translated: CASSGGWGTFSNQPQHF.

For the CDR3, the DNA is TGTGCCACCAGCATTGTCGGGGTCCACGAGCAGTACTTC. Residues: CATSIVGVHEQYF. J is TRBJ2-7 and V is TRBV15; weak D call: TRBD2 (5 bases). Trimming removed 4 bases from V and 5 bases from J, with 12 bases in between. CDR3 length: 13 amino acids. CDR1 and CDR2 (germline): LNHNV, YYDKDF (reference sequence).

The chain combines TRBV28 with TRBJ1-2; 7 positions agree with TRBD1. Unmatched junction bases numbered 4, after V lost 10 bases and J lost 2 bases. The length of the CDR3 is 12 residues. CDR1 is MDHEN and CDR2 is SYDVKM in the germline V gene. Here the CDR3 DNA reads TGTGCCATCCAGACAGGGAACTATGGCTACACCTTC. Amino acids: CAIQTGNYGYTF.

Concerning this clone: The same CDR3 can be traced to other DNA sequences in this sample. CDR3 sequence: CASSLDGGSYNEQFF. CDR3 nucleotide sequence: TGCGCCAGCAGCCTGGACGGGGGCTCCTACAATGAGCAGTTCTTC. V gene TRBV5-1 combines with J gene TRBJ2-1, with a tentative D call TRBD2 (6 bases). The CDR3 extends over 15 amino acids. The V end lost 4 bases, the J end lost 0 bases, and 11 bases lay between the germline ends. The germline CDR1 and CDR2 sequences are SGHRS and YFSETQ.

V gene TRBV4-2 combines with J gene TRBJ1-3; D is ambiguous. Trimming removed 3 bases from V and 0 bases from J, with 6 bases in between. The CDR3 is 14 amino acids. CDR1 is LGHNA, CDR2 YNFKEQ, per germline. DNA of the CDR3: TGTGCCAGCAGCCAGCGGGGCTCTGGAAACACCATATATTTT. Translation gives CASSQRGSGNTIYF.

The chain combines TRBV19 with TRBJ1-2; tentatively, D is TRBD1 (5 bases). V was clipped by 3 bases and J by 1 base, with 12 bases between them. Germline assignment: CDR1 LNHDA and CDR2 SQIVND (reference sequence). The CDR3 covers 15 residues. CDR3 in DNA: TGTGCCAGTAGTATTTATCGGGGGGATAACTATGGCTACACCTTC. It codes for CASSIYRGDNYGYTF.

The chain uses TRBV2 and TRBJ1-6, with 8 bases fitting TRBD1. The germline V gene encodes CDR1 SNHLY and CDR2 FYNNEI. V lost 6 bases to trimming and J lost 13 bases; unmatched junction nucleotides: 5. This CDR3 spans 12 amino acids. The CDR3 here is CASRAGDRPLHF. In DNA form, the CDR3 reads TGTGCCAGCAGGGCGGGGGACAGGCCCCTCCACTTT.

Remarks on this clone: Other DNA sequences in the sample encode the same CDR3. This rearrangement joins TRBV7-9 to TRBJ1-1; no reliable D call. The CDR3 consists of 13 residues. Germline V gene lookup returns CDR1 SEHNR and CDR2 FQNEAQ (reference sequence). Trimming left V 1 base short and J 0 bases short, with 3 bases between. CDR3 bases: TGTGCCAGCAGCTTAGACATGAACACTGAAGCTTTCTTT. It specifies CASSLDMNTEAFF.

The V and J genes are TRBV4-1 and TRBJ2-5; D is possibly TRBD1 (6 bases). This CDR3 spans 13 amino acids. Germline V gene sequence: CDR1 MGHRA, CDR2 YSYEKL. V was cut by 3 bases and J by 5 bases, with 10 bases left in between. CDR3 protein: CASSHPDRETQYF. The CDR3 DNA reads TGCGCCAGCAGCCATCCCGACAGGGAGACCCAGTACTTC.

The chain links TRBV29-1 to TRBJ2-1, with 7 bases matching TRBD1. This CDR3 region has 13 residues. Looked up from germline, CDR1 is SQVTM and CDR2 is ANQGSEA. V lost 3 bases to trimming and J lost 2 bases; unmatched junction nucleotides: 1. The CDR3 loop is CSVEGTAYNEQFF. The CDR3 DNA sequence: TGCAGCGTTGAGGGGACAGCCTACAATGAGCAGTTCTTC.

The V gene is TRBV7-9, the J gene TRBJ2-1, with 9 bases aligning to TRBD1. Germline lookup yields CDR1 SEHNR and CDR2 FQNEAQ (reference sequence). The ends lost 1 base at V and 6 bases at J; junction bases unmatched: 16. The CDR3 consists of 19 residues. CDR3 sequence: CASSLVPARDRERRNEQFF. The CDR3, as DNA: TGTGCCAGCAGCTTAGTTCCGGCTCGGGACAGGGAGAGACGCAATGAGCAGTTCTTC.

This rearrangement joins TRBV10-3 to TRBJ2-1, with 9 bases fitting TRBD2. After removal of 7 bases from V and 7 bases from J, the junction contained 14 bases not matched to a gene. The CDR3 covers 16 residues. Germline values: CDR1 ENHRY, CDR2 SYGVKD. The CDR3 spells CAITGGGRALGNEQFF. The CDR3, as DNA: TGTGCCATCACTGGGGGCGGGAGGGCCTTGGGAAATGAGCAGTTCTTC.

The V gene is TRBV5-1, the J gene TRBJ2-1; tentative D call: TRBD1 (6 bases). Germline CDR1 and CDR2: SGHRS and YFSETQ. The CDR3 length is 13 residues. Trimming left V 4 bases short and J 10 bases short, with 15 bases between. The CDR3 nucleotides read TGCGCCAGCAGCAGGTTGACAGGCAGGGAGCAGTTCTTC. It translates to CASSRLTGREQFF.

This chain links TRBV28 with TRBJ2-5; weak D call: TRBD2 (5 bases). Trimming took off 3 bases at V and 4 bases at J, with 9 bases between the two ends. This CDR3 region has 13 residues. In germline, CDR1 is MDHEN, CDR2 SYDVKM. CDR3 residues: CASSFGDIETQYF. CDR3 bases: TGTGCCAGCAGTTTCGGGGATATAGAGACCCAGTACTTC. The full variable domain, with the rest looked up from reference TRBV28 and TRBJ2-5, is DVKVTQSSRYLVKRTGEKVFLECVQDMDHENMFWYRQDPGLGLRLIYFSYDVKMKEKGDIPEGYSVSREKKERFSLILESASTNQTSMYLCASSFGDIETQYFGPGTRLLVL.

The chain links TRBV2 to TRBJ2-3; TRBD2 matches 9 bases. CDR1 and CDR2 (germline): SNHLY, FYNNEI. Germline trimming cut 7 bases from V and 5 bases from J; bases unmatched to any gene: 1. The CDR3 consists of 12 residues. This CDR3 reads CASKAGGDTQYF. The CDR3 DNA is TGTGCCAGCAAAGCGGGGGGAGATACGCAGTATTTT. The complete variable domain, with remaining parts taken from reference TRBV2 and TRBJ2-3, reads EPEVTQTPSHQVTQMGQEVILRCVPISNHLYFYWYRQILGQKVEFLVSFYNNEISEKSEIFDDQFSVERPDGSNFTLKIRSTKLEDSAMYFCASKAGGDTQYFGPGTRLTVL.

The rearrangement joins TRBV5-1 to TRBJ2-2; D remains ambiguous. Germline V CDR1 and CDR2: SGHRS, YFSETQ. The CDR3 is made up of 14 amino acids. V lost 1 base and J 1 base, leaving 5 bases between the germline ends. DNA of the CDR3: TGCGCCAGCAGCTTGAGAGGGAACACCGGGGAGCTGTTTTTT. Translating it yields CASSLRGNTGELFF.

J is TRBJ1-1 and V is TRBV10-2, with 8 bases matching TRBD1. Germline V gives CDR1 WSHSY, CDR2 SAAADI. The J segment lost 0 bases and the V segment lost 4 bases, leaving 7 bases of the junction unmatched. This CDR3 is 16 amino acids long. The CDR3 reads CASSVNQGAMNTEAFF. The CDR3, as DNA: TGCGCCAGCAGTGTAAATCAGGGGGCCATGAACACTGAAGCTTTCTTT.

In DNA form, the CDR3 reads TGTGCCAGCAGCTCGTCAGGGGGCGTGATCCCCTACGAGCAGTACTTC. It translates to CASSSSGGVIPYEQYF. V is TRBV7-9 and J is TRBJ2-7; the match to TRBD1 covers 8 bases. Unmatched junction bases numbered 10, after V lost 4 bases and J lost 2 bases. The CDR3 covers 16 residues. Germline V gene data show CDR1 as SEHNR and CDR2 as FQNEAQ (reference sequence).

This clone was detected only once. The chain has TRBV19 and TRBJ1-6; 7 bases match TRBD1. Germline V gene sequence: CDR1 LNHDA, CDR2 SQIVND (reference sequence). The CDR3 is 17 residues long. The V gene end was trimmed by 5 bases and the J gene end by 2 bases; junction bases not matched to a gene: 9. The CDR3 here is CASSPSGQDPYNSPLHF. The CDR3 nucleotides read TGTGCCAGTAGTCCCTCCGGACAGGATCCCTATAATTCACCCCTCCACTTT.